A selection of T cell receptor beta chains follows, all from one sample in a study of blood T cells in healthy people across ages. TCRdb reanalysed the 5' RACE reads using MiXCR and keeps one entry per CDR3 protein. The table lists 910,000 or so distinct CDR3 sequences, roughly half of them singletons, with 20% to 25% in the top ten. Source material: blood. The receptors stem from a woman aged 60-70 years in good health. CDR3s include the opening cysteine and the closing phenylalanine or tryptophan. D genes are given only for firm matches. A row's size may be missing; if present it is once, few, many or a size class.

>TRBJ2-3|.|.|TRBV28
TGTGCCAGCAGTTCCGGGGGCCCTAGCACAGATACGCAGTATTTT
CASSSGGPSTDTQYF
>TRBJ2-6|.|.|TRBV5-1
TGCGCCAGCAGCCCTACAGGGACCGGCGTTTCTGGGGCCAACGTCCTGACTTTC
CASSPTGTGVSGANVLTF
>TRBJ2-3|.|TRBD2|TRBV4-1
TGCGCCGGCAGCTGGACTAGCGGGACTGATACGCAGTATTTT
CAGSWTSGTDTQYF
>TRBJ2-3|few|TRBD2|TRBV7-2
TGTGCCAGCAGCAAGAGTAGCGGGATTAGAGATACGCAGTATTTT
CASSKSSGIRDTQYF
>TRBJ2-6|few|.|TRBV7-2
TGTGCCAGCAGCTTAGGGGGGGTTGGTGGGGCCAACGTCCTGACTTTC
CASSLGGVGGANVLTF
>TRBJ2-7|.|TRBD1|TRBV4-3
TGCGCCAGCAGCCAAGGGGACAGTGCCTACGAGCAGTACTTC
CASSQGDSAYEQYF
>TRBJ2-5|.|TRBD2|TRBV6-2/TRBV6-3
TGTGCCAGCAGACTAGCGGGAGTGTCAGGGGAGACCCAGTACTTC
CASRLAGVSGETQYF
>TRBJ2-7|few|.|TRBV4-2
TGTGCCAGCAGTTCCATGTTAGGCGAGCAGTACTTC
CASSSMLGEQYF
>TRBJ2-5|many|.|TRBV25-1
TGTGCCAGCAGTGGCTTCCAAGAGACCCAGTACTTC
CASSGFQETQYF
>TRBJ2-7|.|TRBD1|TRBV3-1
TGTGCCAGCAGCCAAGGACAGGGCATTCGCGAGCAGTACTTC
CASSQGQGIREQYF
>TRBJ2-7|few|.|TRBV20-1
TGCAGTGCTCCCAACTCCAAGACAGGAGCCTACGAGCAGTACTTC
CSAPNSKTGAYEQYF
>TRBJ2-3|.|.|TRBV5-6
TGTGCCAGCAGCTTCGGAGGGTACAGCACAGATACGCAGTATTTT
CASSFGGYSTDTQYF
>TRBJ1-3|.|.|TRBV27
TGTGCCAGCAGTTTTACAGGAGGTAAGAACACTATATATTTT
CASSFTGGKNTIYF
>TRBJ2-1|.|TRBD2|TRBV20-1
TGCAGTGCTAGAGATGCGGGACTAGAGCGTAATGAGCAGTTCTTC
CSARDAGLERNEQFF
>TRBJ2-5|few|.|TRBV29-1
TGCAGCGTCCTACGGGGCAGTAGTAAAGAGACCCAGTACTTC
CSVLRGSSKETQYF
>TRBJ2-1|many|.|TRBV29-1
TGCAGCGTTGCGCGGAGGCCCAACAATGAGCAGTTCTTC
CSVARRPNNEQFF
>TRBJ2-3|few|TRBD2|TRBV20-1
TGCAGTGCTAGAAAGCGGGAGGGCTACACAGATACGCAGTATTTT
CSARKREGYTDTQYF
>TRBJ2-1|.|.|TRBV7-9
TGTGCCAGCAGCCGGTCGCTAGCAGGGAGTGAGCAGTTCTTC
CASSRSLAGSEQFF
>TRBJ2-5|.|TRBD2|TRBV12-3/TRBV12-4
TGTGCCAGCAGTTTAGGGCGGGAGGACGTACAAGAGACCCAGTACTTC
CASSLGREDVQETQYF
>TRBJ1-4|.|.|TRBV30
TGTGCCTGGAATGGCGCGTTAAGGGAAAAACTGTTTTTT
CAWNGALREKLFF
>TRBJ2-1|.|.|TRBV11-3
TGTGCCAGCAGCCAAAAAGGGGGCAATGAGCAGTTCTTC
CASSQKGGNEQFF
>TRBJ2-7|once|.|TRBV6-2/TRBV6-3
TGTGCCAGCAGTTACAAGAATGCAGTTTACGAGCAGTACTTC
CASSYKNAVYEQYF
>TRBJ1-2|.|.|TRBV29-1
TGCAGCGTTGAAGGACAGGCCAACTATGGCTACACCTTC
CSVEGQANYGYTF
>TRBJ2-3|.|.|TRBV20-1
TGCAGTGCTAGAGATTTCCGCCGTAGAACTAGCACAGATACGCAGTATTTT
CSARDFRRRTSTDTQYF
>TRBJ1-6|few|TRBD1|TRBV12-3/TRBV12-4
TGTGCCAGCAGTGGGACAGGGGGTAATTCACCCCTCCACTTT
CASSGTGGNSPLHF
>TRBJ2-3|.|TRBD2|TRBV27
TGTGCCAGCAGTACCCAAGCGGGAGCAGATACGCAGTATTTT
CASSTQAGADTQYF
>TRBJ1-2|many|.|TRBV6-6
TGTGCCAGCACCGAAGGATCACGACAGCGTCGTGTCAGGGGCTACACCTTC
CASTEGSRQRRVRGYTF
>TRBJ2-3|.|TRBD2|TRBV7-9
TGTGCCAGCAGCACGGGACTAGCGTTCCCCACAGATACGCAGTATTTT
CASSTGLAFPTDTQYF
>TRBJ2-5|few|.|TRBV6-2/TRBV6-3
TGTGCCAGCAGTTATCGGAGTCAGGGGCCGGAGACCCAGTACTTC
CASSYRSQGPETQYF
>TRBJ2-5|.|TRBD1|TRBV27
TGTGCCAGCAGGGTGGACAGGGCCCGAGAAGAGACCCAGTACTTC
CASRVDRAREETQYF
>TRBJ1-1|once|.|TRBV7-2
TGTGCCAGCAGCTTTGACCCGGTCCTGACTAGCGCTTTCTTT
CASSFDPVLTSAFF
>TRBJ2-4|few|.|TRBV7-2
TGTGCCAGCAGCTTAGGCACAGGGGAGGGGGACATTCAGTACTTC
CASSLGTGEGDIQYF
>TRBJ1-2|.|.|TRBV12-3/TRBV12-4
TGTGCCAGCAGTTTGGATGCAGGATCCGCCTATGGCTACACCTTC
CASSLDAGSAYGYTF
>TRBJ2-7|once|.|TRBV14
TGTGCCAGCAGCCAAGATGGGGGGATCTACGAGCAGTACTTC
CASSQDGGIYEQYF
>TRBJ1-5|.|.|TRBV28
TGTGCCAGCAGCATCGGGCGAGGTGCCCAGCATTTT
CASSIGRGAQHF